The 32 T cell receptor beta chains below come from one sample, sequenced in a study of T-cell memory formation after mild COVID-19. MiXCR, run by TCRdb on the 5' RACE reads, gives a single entry per CDR3 protein. The sample lists roughly 510,000 distinct CDR3 sequences; 15% to 20% were seen once. The specimen was PBMCs or a T cell subset sorted from them (not recorded which). All receptors derive from an adult woman who had mild COVID-19 (a few samples of this study predate the infection). Cell type and time point are not known.

This clonotype was recorded many times. The rearrangement links TRBV20-1 to TRBJ2-3; 9 bases align to TRBD2. CDR1 and CDR2 (germline): DFQATT, SNEGSKA (reference sequence). Trimming took 0 bases from V and 4 from J; bases not matched to a gene: 8. This CDR3 is built from 16 residues. The CDR3 region is CSARDVLSGGPDTQYF. The CDR3 nucleotides are TGCAGTGCTAGAGATGTGTTGAGCGGGGGGCCAGATACGCAGTATTTT.

The CDR3 is CASRPTTGRETQYF. The CDR3, as DNA: TGTGCCAGCAGGCCTACGACAGGGCGAGAGACCCAGTACTTC. The chain combines TRBV6-1 with TRBJ2-5; 7 bases match TRBD1. The CDR3 totals 14 residues. Germline assignment: CDR1 MNHNS and CDR2 SASEGT. J lost 4 bases, V lost 6 bases, and 8 bases had no gene match.

The table lists this clonotype with a few counts. V gene TRBV5-4 combines with J gene TRBJ2-1; the D gene is possibly TRBD2 (6 bases). The germline CDR1 and CDR2 sequences are SGHNT and YYREEE (reference sequence). This CDR3 is 13 amino acids long. Trimming left V 1 base short and J 10 bases short, with 12 bases between. The DNA of the CDR3 is TGTGCCAGCAGCTTGTCATGGAGGGGAGAGCAGTTCTTC. Translating it yields CASSLSWRGEQFF.

Regarding this clonotype: At one boundary the junction diverges from the germline segment, which might be a read error. This chain connects TRBV20-1 to TRBJ1-1; D possibly corresponds to TRBD1 (6 bases). The CDR3 totals 10 residues. Germline assignment: CDR1 DFQATT and CDR2 SNEGSKA (reference sequence). The CDR3 is CSADYYDRNF. The DNA for the CDR3 is TGCAGTGCTGACTATTACGACAGGAATTTT.

This clonotype was seen a few times. The gene calls are TRBV4-1 and TRBJ2-7, with a tentative D call TRBD1 (5 bases). V was shortened by 1 base and J by 3 bases, with 13 bases between the two germline ends. Per germline, CDR1 MGHRA and CDR2 YSYEKL. The CDR3 sequence is 15 residues long. The CDR3 sequence is CASSQVLRTNYEQYF. The CDR3 nucleotides are TGCGCCAGCAGCCAAGTCCTAAGGACAAACTACGAGCAGTACTTC.

The genes are TRBV7-9 and TRBJ1-5; D call uncertain. The CDR3 extends over 14 amino acids. V lost 3 bases, J lost 5 bases, and 11 bases lay in between. CDR1 SEHNR and CDR2 FQNEAQ come from the germline V gene (reference sequence). CDR3 sequence: CASSFGVADQPQHF. The CDR3 DNA sequence: TGTGCCAGCAGCTTCGGAGTGGCGGATCAGCCCCAGCATTTT.

The V gene is TRBV18, the J gene TRBJ2-3, with D uncertain. The germline V gene has CDR1 KGHSH and CDR2 LQKENI. This CDR3 has 14 residues. Trimming took off 0 bases at V and 5 bases at J, with 9 bases between the two ends. The CDR3 nucleotides read TGTGCCAGCTCACCACCCTCTCCACGAGATACGCAGTATTTT. Protein: CASSPPSPRDTQYF.

The V call is TRBV20-1, the J call TRBJ1-1; D is unresolved. V shed 1 base and J shed 1 base, with 13 bases lying between them. The CDR3 is 15 amino acids. Germline-derived CDR1 and CDR2 are DFQATT and SNEGSKA (reference sequence). CDR3 bases: TGCAGTGCTAGAGCCGCAGACCGAGAGAACACTGAAGCTTTCTTT. This sequence encodes CSARAADRENTEAFF.

The chain links TRBV20-1 to TRBJ1-2, with no clear D. Trimming shortened V by 5 bases and J by 8 bases, and 12 bases separated the two germline ends. Germline V gives CDR1 DFQATT, CDR2 SNEGSKA (reference sequence). The CDR3 is 11 residues long. The CDR3 bases are TGCAGTGCTCCTCAGGACTGGGGCTACACCTTC. Protein product: CSAPQDWGYTF.

This clonotype was counted at least ten times. This chain's CDR3 is CASTNQETQYF. CDR3 coding DNA: TGTGCCAGCACCAACCAAGAGACCCAGTACTTC. V is TRBV7-9 and J is TRBJ2-5; D is uncertain. V was shortened by 7 bases and J by 0 bases, with 3 bases between the two germline ends. The V gene's germline CDR1 is SEHNR and CDR2 FQNEAQ (reference sequence). The CDR3 has 11 residues. Using reference TRBV7-9 and TRBJ2-5 for the parts outside the CDR3, the full variable domain is DTGVSQNPRHKITKRGQNVTFRCDPISEHNRLYWYRQTLGQGPEFLTYFQNEAQLEKSRLLSDRFSAERPKGSFSTLEIQRTEQGDSAMYLCASTNQETQYFGPGTRLLVL.

The chain combines TRBV6-2 or TRBV6-3 with TRBJ2-7, with D perhaps TRBD1 (6 bases). The CDR3 runs to 19 residues. V shed 4 bases and J shed 0 bases, with 25 bases lying between them. Germline CDR1 MNHEY, CDR2 SVGEGT. The CDR3 DNA is TGTGCCAGCAGTTCAACCTCGGGACAAACCCCTCGCAGCTCCTACGAGCAGTACTTC. This encodes CASSSTSGQTPRSSYEQYF.

The rearrangement joins TRBV24-1 to TRBJ2-1; TRBD2 aligns across 7 bases. The V segment lost 7 bases and the J segment 4 bases; nucleotides outside the gene matches: 3. The CDR3 has 13 residues. Germline V CDR1 and CDR2: KGHDR, SFDVKD. The chain's CDR3 is CATRAGVYNEQFF. The CDR3 DNA reads as TGTGCCACCAGGGCGGGGGTTTACAATGAGCAGTTCTTC.

V gene TRBV7-2 combines with J gene TRBJ2-7; D unclear. The CDR3 totals 18 residues. The V and J ends lost 2 bases and 0 bases respectively, with 20 bases between them. CDR1 and CDR2 from the germline V gene are SGHTA and FQGNSA. The CDR3 bases are TGTGCCAGCAGCTTAAGTTGGTCCAGGATCGACCCCTCCTACGAGCAGTACTTC. Protein product: CASSLSWSRIDPSYEQYF.

The rearrangement links TRBV18 to TRBJ2-7; 7 bases match TRBD2. The CDR3 consists of 15 residues. Germline V lookup: CDR1 KGHSH, CDR2 LQKENI. Germline trimming cut 3 bases from V and 3 bases from J; bases unmatched to any gene: 8. CDR3 in amino acids: CASSPPTAGDYEQYF. The CDR3 DNA is TGTGCCAGCTCACCGCCGACTGCGGGGGACTACGAGCAGTACTTC.

The chain recombines TRBV12-3 or TRBV12-4 with TRBJ1-2; TRBD1 might be the D (6 bases). CDR3 length equals 13 residues. The V and J ends lost 6 bases and 8 bases respectively, with 16 bases between them. CDR3 nucleotide sequence: TGTGCCAGCAGCCGGCGGGGGCGGAAAGGCTACACCTTC. Translating it yields CASSRRGRKGYTF.

The chain couples TRBV20-1 to TRBJ2-5, with D perhaps matching TRBD2 (6 bases). The CDR3 length is 15 residues. The germline V and J ends were trimmed by 4 bases and 2 bases, with 17 bases remaining between them. The germline gives CDR1 DFQATT, CDR2 SNEGSKA (reference sequence). CDR3 DNA sequence: TGCAGTGCTACCTTCTTCGCGGGGAATCAAGAGACCCAGTACTTC. Amino acid sequence: CSATFFAGNQETQYF.

The chain combines TRBV10-3 with TRBJ2-3, with D possibly called TRBD1 or TRBD2 (5 bases each). V gave up 2 bases and J gave up 7 bases, with 7 bases separating them. Germline CDR1 is ENHRY and CDR2 is SYGVKD. The CDR3 is made up of 12 amino acids. The CDR3 here is CAISEGGHTQYF. The CDR3 DNA sequence: TGTGCCATCAGTGAGGGGGGACATACGCAGTATTTT.

This clonotype was counted ten times or more. V usage is TRBV7-9 and J usage is TRBJ2-3, with 9 bases lining up with TRBD2. The germline V gene encodes CDR1 SEHNR and CDR2 FQNEAQ (reference sequence). The CDR3 has 17 residues. Trimming took 1 base from V and 2 from J; bases not matched to a gene: 7. The CDR3 DNA is TGTGCCAGCAGCTTAGGCCTCAGCGGGGGGCCCACAGATACGCAGTATTTT. Translation: CASSLGLSGGPTDTQYF.

CDR3 coding DNA: TGTGCCAGCAGCCCGTTACAGGGCCCGAAGACCCAGTACTTC. Translated, it gives CASSPLQGPKTQYF. The rearrangement links TRBV12-3 or TRBV12-4 to TRBJ2-5; D perhaps matches TRBD1 (6 bases). The CDR3 length is 14 residues. The germline V and J ends were trimmed by 6 bases and 6 bases, with 17 bases remaining between them.

This clonotype appeared a few times. CDR3 DNA: TGTGCCAGCAGCTTATTCTCCGCGCATGGGGCTTTCTTT. It translates to CASSLFSAHGAFF. V is TRBV7-8 and J is TRBJ1-1; D call uncertain. The CDR3 has 13 amino acids. Trimming pared 2 bases from V and 11 bases from J, leaving 15 bases between. Germline V gene lookup returns CDR1 SGHVS and CDR2 FQNEAQ.

J is TRBJ1-3 and V is TRBV6-8; possible D gene TRBD1, 6 bases. Trimming took off 5 bases at V and 1 base at J, with 15 bases between the two ends. Germline CDR1 is MNHGY and CDR2 is SAAAGT. There are 16 residues in the CDR3. This chain's CDR3 is CASSETQGGSGNTIYF. CDR3 nucleotide sequence: TGTGCCAGCAGTGAGACACAGGGAGGTTCTGGAAACACCATATATTTT.

This clonotype was observed a handful of times. The chain couples TRBV11-3 to TRBJ2-1, with 7 bases lining up with TRBD1. V lost 5 bases to trimming and J lost 4 bases; unmatched junction nucleotides: 11. This CDR3 comprises 16 residues. CDR1 is SGHNT and CDR2 is YENEEA in the germline V gene. The CDR3 loop is CASSPSSGTVYNEQFF. The CDR3 coding sequence is TGTGCCAGCAGCCCTTCTTCCGGGACAGTGTACAATGAGCAGTTCTTC. The full variable domain, with the rest looked up from reference TRBV11-3 and TRBJ2-1, is EAGVVQSPRYKIIEKKQPVAFWCNPISGHNTLYWYLQNLGQGPELLIRYENEEAVDDSQLPKDRFSAERLKGVDSTLKIQPAELGDSAVYLCASSPSSGTVYNEQFFGPGTRLTVL.

The chain joins TRBV15 to TRBJ2-7; 9 bases map to TRBD1. V was pared by 3 bases and J by 2 bases, with 5 bases of the junction left unmatched. The V gene's germline CDR1 is LNHNV and CDR2 YYDKDF (reference sequence). CDR3 length: 15 amino acids. CDR3 loop: CATSSGTGIPYEQYF. DNA for the CDR3: TGTGCCACCAGCAGTGGGACAGGGATACCCTACGAGCAGTACTTC.

This clonotype was counted at least ten times. The J gene is TRBJ2-3, the V gene TRBV7-9; D unresolved. V lost 7 bases and J 5 bases, leaving 7 bases between the germline ends. This CDR3 has 11 amino acids. Germline assignment: CDR1 SEHNR and CDR2 FQNEAQ (reference sequence). This CDR3 is CASTLGDTQYF. The CDR3 region has the DNA TGTGCCAGCACCTTGGGAGATACGCAGTATTTT.

This clonotype was seen only a few times. The chain links TRBV5-1 to TRBJ2-3; D possibly corresponds to TRBD2 (6 bases). V was shortened by 4 bases and J by 4 bases, with 16 bases between the two germline ends. Germline CDR1 and CDR2: SGHRS and YFSETQ. The CDR3 loop spans 15 amino acids. CDR3 DNA: TGCGCCAGCAGCACCTGGGGGGAAGGGGCAGATACGCAGTATTTT. This encodes CASSTWGEGADTQYF.

J is TRBJ1-4 and V is TRBV4-3; TRBD1 might be the D (6 bases). This CDR3 comprises 17 residues. Between the trimmed V and J ends, which lost 4 bases and 4 bases, there was a span of 19 bases. Germline loops: CDR1 LGHNA, CDR2 YSLEER. This chain's CDR3 is CASSPRIGGGLNEKLFF. Written as DNA, the CDR3 is TGCGCCAGCAGCCCCAGAATAGGGGGGGGACTTAATGAAAAACTGTTTTTT.

V usage is TRBV6-1 and J usage is TRBJ1-1; D perhaps matches TRBD1 (5 bases). CDR1 is MNHNS and CDR2 is SASEGT in the germline V gene. This CDR3 has 14 amino acids. The V end was cut by 8 bases, the J end by 4 bases, with 17 bases between. This CDR3 reads CASGDSGGFTEAFF. CDR3 nucleotide sequence: TGTGCCAGCGGAGACAGCGGAGGGTTCACTGAAGCTTTCTTT.

This clonotype was detected a few times. The chain joins TRBV6-6 to TRBJ2-1, with D possibly matching TRBD1 (6 bases). CDR3 length: 14 residues. Deletions cut 5 bases from V and 5 bases from J, with 13 bases between. Per the germline V gene, CDR1 is MNHNY and CDR2 is SVGAGI (reference sequence). The CDR3 DNA reads TGTGCCAGCAGTCCTTCCGGACAGAACAATGAGCAGTTCTTC. It translates to CASSPSGQNNEQFF.

This clonotype was observed many times. V usage is TRBV12-3 or TRBV12-4 and J usage is TRBJ2-6; a weak D match, TRBD2 (5 bases). Between the trimmed V and J ends, which lost 9 bases and 2 bases, there was a span of 11 bases. The CDR3 covers 14 residues. Here the CDR3 reads CASQWGAGANVLTF. The CDR3 nucleotides are TGTGCCAGTCAATGGGGAGCTGGGGCCAACGTCCTGACTTTC.

The chain joins TRBV5-1 to TRBJ1-4; TRBD1 matches 7 bases. This CDR3 is 14 amino acids long. The V and J ends lost 3 bases and 8 bases, in that order; junction bases with no gene match: 7. Looked up from germline, CDR1 is SGHRS and CDR2 is YFSETQ. CDR3 sequence (DNA): TGCGCCAGCAGCTACACAGGGGTAGGAGAAAAACTGTTTTTT. The encoded protein is CASSYTGVGEKLFF.

This sequence joins TRBV13 and TRBJ2-7; 7 bases agree with TRBD2. Germline V gene data show CDR1 as PRHDT and CDR2 as FYEKMQ (reference sequence). This CDR3 comprises 18 residues. Unmatched junction bases numbered 16, after V lost 5 bases and J lost 0 bases. DNA for the CDR3: TGTGCCAGCAGCCTCTCACGGAGGGAGGGCCTCGGCTCCTACGAGCAGTACTTC. This sequence encodes CASSLSRREGLGSYEQYF.

Points on this clonotype: A much larger clonotype is one base distant, so this may be a read error. This chain uses TRBV7-9 with TRBJ2-3; tentatively, D is TRBD2 (6 bases). Trimming removed 3 bases at V and 2 bases at J, with 12 bases between. The CDR3 sequence is 15 residues long. The germline CDR1 and CDR2 sequences are SEHNR and FQNEAQ (reference sequence). CDR3 sequence: CASSFRRGDTDTQYF. For the CDR3, the DNA is TGTGCCAGCAGCTTTCGCCGCGGGGACACAGATACGCAGTATTTT.